This T cell receptor beta chain is drawn from a study of T cells after yellow fever vaccination. In germline, CDR1 is SGHKS, CDR2 YYEKEE (reference sequence). The CDR3 extends over 15 amino acids. V trimming: 4 bases; J trimming: 2 bases; junction bases outside the gene matches: 3. MiXCR was run by TCRdb on the 5' RACE reads, yielding one entry per CDR3 protein. The sample includes approximately 300,000 distinct CDR3 sequences, around 6.8% seen only once; the top ten take 15% to 20%. The sequencing here drew on PBMCs, taken approximately 40 days after the first yellow fever vaccination. The V call is TRBV5-5, the J call TRBJ2-3; TRBD2 agrees at 11 bases. The source of this sequence is a man younger than 30 who received the YFV17D yellow fever vaccine. The CDR3 here is CASSAGLAATDTQYF. The CDR3 DNA is TGTGCCAGCAGCGCGGGACTAGCGGCCACAGATACGCAGTATTTT.